What follows describes a single TCR beta chain. Its recognized antigen is unknown. Base-call qualities are not available, and no considerably larger clone is one nucleotide away. The data were taken from a study of T cells after yellow fever vaccination (dated by TCRdb to the late 2010s). Some background on the complete study: The SMART-Seq v4 Ultra Low Input RNA kit was used to prepare libraries from fractions with low cell numbers. To follow T-cell clones before and after primary and booster YFV17D yellow fever vaccination, bulk TCR alpha and beta repertoires were sequenced over time. The cohort comprised two healthy male donors, one aged 18 to 29 and one aged 30 to 40 years. Blood samples were taken at several timepoints before and after primary and secondary immunization, and bulk PBMC replicates and cell subsets were isolated. Study-wide conclusions, independent of this receptor: Because only a couple of donors were included in the study, the extent to which the findings can be generalized is limited. Most clones expanded after primary vaccination (about 96% of CD4 and 88% of CD8) were re-detected after the booster, suggesting that broad memory maintenance occurred. Because abundant contaminating clonotypes from the bulk population could be contained in FACS-sorted repertoires, computational filtering was required. A small share of clonotypes was detected in both CD4 and CD8 compartments, with the overlap likely arising from convergent recombination. Compared with the primary T-cell response, the secondary T-cell response was faster but weaker, reaching its peak on day 5 rather than on day 15.

Explained via the paper, the treatment or condition label denotes: live attenuated yellow fever vaccine strain. A standard Ficoll-Paque protocol was used to isolate PBMCs from peripheral blood. CD4 and CD8 T-cell fractions were isolated with Dynabeads CD4 and CD8 positive selection kits. RNA was extracted with TriZol from bulk PBMCs, CD4 and CD8 fractions, and dextramer-positive and dextramer-negative fractions. Via the germline V gene, CDR1 is SGHTA and CDR2 FQGNSA. The CDR3 covers 16 residues, taking in both the cysteine and the phenylalanine. This entry keeps only the CDR3 DNA: 48 bases, framed from base 1. V is reduced by 8 bases and J by 0 bases, leaving a spacing of 17 bases between them. The sample was run on an Illumina NovaSeq 6000. TCR cDNA was synthesized by 5'RACE template switching, which introduced a universal primer site and unique molecular identifiers. Priming for cDNA synthesis came from both the TCR alpha and TCR beta constant segments. Library amplification involved two PCR steps, and the second step added sample barcodes and sequencing adapters. Sequencing of the libraries was done on either Illumina HiSeq 2500 (2x100 bp) or NovaSeq (2x150 bp). The study's processing was this. Reads were demultiplexed and collapsed into UMI consensus sequences with MIGEC, and V(D)J alignment was performed with MiXCR. Using edgeR on replicate PBMC samples, clonotypes were called vaccine-responding if FDR was below 0.01 and the log2 fold change was above 5 up to day 15. Each bulk clonotype received a CD4 or CD8 identity based on whether the sequenced CD4 or CD8 repertoire contained that clonotype at higher abundance. In TCRdb, the public reads were trimmed at Q25 with fastp and aligned with MiXCR, with productive beta chains retained. When rows share a CDR3 protein, they turn into one entry using the most common DNA and genes. Clone size and V and J calls follow TCRdb, not the original study. The sample includes 150,000 to 200,000 distinct CDR3 sequences, with approximately 11% observed a single time. The ten largest clones take up about 38% of the sample.

The receptor chain draws on TRBV7-2 and TRBJ1-5, with an unclear D gene assignment. Sequencing used CD8+ T cells sorted from PBMCs, obtained 15 days after the yellow fever booster vaccination. This receptor was obtained from a man between 18 and 35 years old who received the YFV17D yellow fever vaccine. The CDR3 has the sequence CASVEGRKYSNQPQHF. The sequence in DNA is TGTGCCAGCGTTGAGGGCAGAAAATATAGCAATCAGCCCCAGCATTTT.